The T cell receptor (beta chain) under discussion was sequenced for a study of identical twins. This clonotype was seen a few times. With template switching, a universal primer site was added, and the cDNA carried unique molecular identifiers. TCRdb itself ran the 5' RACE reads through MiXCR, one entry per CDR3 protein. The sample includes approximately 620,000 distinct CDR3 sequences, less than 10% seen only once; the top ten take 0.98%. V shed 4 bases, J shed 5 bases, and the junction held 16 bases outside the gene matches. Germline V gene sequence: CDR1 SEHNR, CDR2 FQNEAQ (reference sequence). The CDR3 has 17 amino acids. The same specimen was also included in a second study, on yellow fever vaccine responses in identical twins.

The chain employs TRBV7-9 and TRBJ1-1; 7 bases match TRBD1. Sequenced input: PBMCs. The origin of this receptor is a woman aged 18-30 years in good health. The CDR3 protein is CASSSSPGQASRTEAFF. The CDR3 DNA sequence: TGTGCCAGCAGCTCTAGCCCCGGACAGGCATCGCGGACTGAAGCTTTCTTT.